The 24 T cell receptor beta chains below all came from one sample that was sequenced in a study of T-cell reconstitution after alpha-beta-depleted transplantation in children. Molecular barcoding with unique molecular identifiers was used for the TCRbeta library. In TCRdb, the PCR reads were re-called with MiXCR into one record per CDR3 protein. The sample records 250,000 to 400,000 distinct CDR3 sequences, roughly 21% being singletons. The source was PBMCs, mostly from graft donor cells, collected 180 days after TCRalphabeta/CD19-depleted stem cell transplant. These receptors were collected from a male patient under 18 who had a stem cell transplant for acute lymphoblastic leukemia, so the T cells may come from the graft donor.

This chain uses TRBV6-4 with TRBJ2-3; 11 bases are shared with TRBD2. Germline assignment: CDR1 MRHNA and CDR2 SNTAGT. This CDR3 is built from 16 residues. V was clipped by 3 bases and J by 5 bases; unmatched bases: 7. This chain's CDR3 is CASSEVSGRAGDTQYF. The CDR3 nucleotides read TGTGCCAGCAGTGAGGTTAGCGGGAGGGCCGGAGATACGCAGTATTTT.

This clonotype occurred a few times. The rearrangement uses TRBV7-9 and TRBJ2-7; the match to TRBD2 covers 8 bases. The CDR3 contains 17 residues. The trim removed 4 bases at V and 3 bases at J, leaving 14 bases unmatched. Germline lookup yields CDR1 SEHNR and CDR2 FQNEAQ (reference sequence). The DNA of the CDR3 is TGTGCCAGCAGCTACCTTAGGGTCGGGAGGGCCTTCTACGAGCAGTACTTC. Translation gives CASSYLRVGRAFYEQYF.

This clonotype was seen many times. The genes are TRBV5-1 and TRBJ1-1; no reliable D call. This CDR3 has 13 amino acids. The V gene's germline CDR1 is SGHRS and CDR2 YFSETQ. V dropped 6 bases and J dropped 1 base, with 10 bases sitting between them. The CDR3 DNA reads as TGCGCCAGCAAACTGACGGGGAACACTGAAGCTTTCTTT. Protein sequence: CASKLTGNTEAFF.

The CDR3 loop is CASSERGTVGYTF. Written as DNA, the CDR3 is TGTGCCAGCAGTGAACGCGGGACGGTTGGCTACACCTTC. The V call is TRBV6-1, the J call TRBJ1-2, with D tentatively TRBD1 (5 bases). Germline V gives CDR1 MNHNS, CDR2 SASEGT. The CDR3 extends over 13 amino acids. Trimming shortened V by 2 bases and J by 7 bases, and 11 bases separated the two germline ends.

The gene calls are TRBV20-1 and TRBJ2-2; 8 bases agree with TRBD2. Germline V lookup: CDR1 DFQATT, CDR2 SNEGSKA (reference sequence). Unmatched junction bases numbered 3, after V lost 3 bases and J lost 3 bases. There are 14 residues in the CDR3. The CDR3 reads CSARGLVYTGELFF. The CDR3 region has the DNA TGCAGTGCTAGGGGACTAGTTTACACCGGGGAGCTGTTTTTT.

The chain links TRBV9 to TRBJ1-5; TRBD1 aligns across 10 bases. The V gene's germline CDR1 is SGDLS and CDR2 YYNGEE. The CDR3 sequence is 15 residues long. V trimming: 3 bases; J trimming: 5 bases; junction bases outside the gene matches: 5. The CDR3 nucleotides are TGTGCCAGCAGCGCCGACGGACAGGGGGATCAGCCCCAGCATTTT. Amino acids: CASSADGQGDQPQHF. The full variable domain, its missing parts supplied by reference TRBV9 and TRBJ1-5, is DSGVTQTPKHLITATGQRVTLRCSPRSGDLSVYWYQQSLDQGLQFLIQYYNGEERAKGNILERFSAQQFPDLHSELNLSSLELGDSALYFCASSADGQGDQPQHFGDGTRLSIL.

This clonotype came up a few times. The CDR3 DNA sequence: TGTGCCAGCAGCTACCTAGCGGGATCTTACACCGGGGAGCTGTTTTTT. It yields the protein CASSYLAGSYTGELFF. The chain recombines TRBV3-1 with TRBJ2-2; 9 positions agree with TRBD2. V was pared by 5 bases and J by 3 bases, with 7 bases of the junction left unmatched. The CDR3 consists of 16 residues. CDR1 and CDR2 (germline): LGHDT, YNNKEL (reference sequence). The complete variable domain, with remaining parts taken from reference TRBV3-1 and TRBJ2-2, reads DTAVSQTPKYLVTQMGNDKSIKCEQNLGHDTMYWYKQDSKKFLKIMFSYNNKELIINETVPNRFSPKSPDKAHLNLHINSLELGDSAVYFCASSYLAGSYTGELFFGEGSRLTVL.

A few counts support this clonotype. This sequence joins TRBV9 and TRBJ2-5; D is possibly TRBD1 (5 bases). CDR3 length: 15 amino acids. CDR1 SGDLS and CDR2 YYNGEE come from the germline V gene. Trimming shortened V by 3 bases and J by 1 base, and 13 bases separated the two germline ends. The CDR3: CASSAYGQSQETQYF. CDR3 nucleotides: TGTGCCAGCAGCGCCTACGGACAAAGCCAAGAGACCCAGTACTTC.

The genes are TRBV2 and TRBJ2-2; D might be TRBD2 (6 bases). V was trimmed by 5 bases and J by 13 bases, leaving 8 bases between them. The CDR3 has 10 amino acids. CDR1 and CDR2 (germline): SNHLY, FYNNEI. CDR3 region: CASSWDSLFF. The CDR3 region has the DNA TGTGCCAGCAGTTGGGACTCGCTGTTTTTT. Full variable domain (rest looked up from reference TRBV2 and TRBJ2-2): EPEVTQTPSHQVTQMGQEVILRCVPISNHLYFYWYRQILGQKVEFLVSFYNNEISEKSEIFDDQFSVERPDGSNFTLKIRSTKLEDSAMYFCASSWDSLFFGEGSRLTVL.

This clonotype was counted ten times or more. J is TRBJ2-7 and V is TRBV5-1; 8 nucleotides align to TRBD2. Unmatched junction bases numbered 10, after V lost 3 bases and J lost 5 bases. CDR3 length equals 15 residues. Germline-derived CDR1 and CDR2 are SGHRS and YFSETQ. The CDR3 loop reads CASSSSGTSSDEQYF. In nucleotides, the CDR3 is TGCGCCAGCAGCTCATCCGGGACTAGTAGCGACGAGCAGTACTTC.

In the case of this clonotype: A clone one base away is much larger, so this may be a read error. This chain links TRBV7-9 with TRBJ1-3, with TRBD1 identical over 9 bases. This CDR3 spans 13 amino acids. CDR1 SEHNR and CDR2 FQNEAQ come from the germline V gene (reference sequence). The CDR3 here is CTSASGTGPTIYF. As DNA, the CDR3 is TGTACCAGCGCTTCCGGGACAGGGCCCACCATATATTTT.

The CDR3 loop reads CASSASGTGGAYPETQYF. CDR3 coding DNA: TGCGCCAGCAGCGCATCCGGGACAGGGGGCGCGTATCCGGAGACCCAGTACTTC. The chain employs TRBV5-1 and TRBJ2-5; 12 bases are a match to TRBD1. This CDR3 has 18 residues. In germline, CDR1 is SGHRS, CDR2 YFSETQ. V was clipped by 4 bases and J by 5 bases; unmatched bases: 15.

The J gene is TRBJ1-2, the V gene TRBV20-1, with 9 bases identical to TRBD1. From germline, CDR1 is DFQATT and CDR2 SNEGSKA (reference sequence). J was trimmed by 9 bases and V by 2 bases; bases with no gene match: 4. This CDR3 spans 12 amino acids. CDR3 in DNA: TGCAGTGCTAGAACCGGGACAGGGAGCTACACCTTC. Its translation is CSARTGTGSYTF.

This clonotype was detected a few times. The gene calls are TRBV5-1 and TRBJ2-3; TRBD2 aligns across 10 bases. The germline V gene has CDR1 SGHRS and CDR2 YFSETQ. The V and J ends lost 1 base and 2 bases, in that order; junction bases with no gene match: 7. The CDR3 extends over 17 amino acids. The CDR3 nucleotides read TGCGCCAGCAGCTTGCGGCTAGCGGGAGTTGTCACAGATACGCAGTATTTT. Translating gives CASSLRLAGVVTDTQYF.

The chain links TRBV5-1 to TRBJ2-7; D perhaps matches TRBD2 (6 bases). Trimming took 4 bases from V and 5 from J, leaving 13 bases between them. Germline values: CDR1 SGHRS, CDR2 YFSETQ. The CDR3 length is 13 residues. The CDR3 protein is CASSRGKSHEQYF. The CDR3, as DNA: TGCGCCAGCAGCCGGGGGAAGAGCCACGAGCAGTACTTC.

This clonotype occurred a few times. The DNA of the CDR3 is TGTGCCAGCAGTCCACACTGGTCAGACTATGAGCAGTTCTTC. It encodes CASSPHWSDYEQFF. This rearrangement joins TRBV12-3 or TRBV12-4 to TRBJ2-1; D call uncertain. This CDR3 is 14 amino acids long. Trimming shortened V by 5 bases and J by 8 bases, and 16 bases separated the two germline ends.

This chain joins TRBV7-6 and TRBJ2-1; 9 nucleotides align to TRBD2. This CDR3 region has 13 residues. Germline V CDR1 and CDR2: SGHVS, FNYEAQ. V shed 6 bases and J 9 bases; nucleotides not matched to a gene: 6. CDR3 amino acids: CASSPGLAREQFF. For the CDR3, the DNA is TGTGCCAGCAGTCCGGGACTAGCCCGTGAGCAGTTCTTC.

This clonotype was seen a few times. J is TRBJ2-7 and V is TRBV5-1; D uncertain. The CDR3 spans 14 residues. Per the germline V gene, CDR1 is SGHRS and CDR2 is YFSETQ. Trimming took off 0 bases at V and 3 bases at J, with 10 bases between the two ends. In DNA, the CDR3 is TGCGCCAGCAGCTTGGTGGGTTCGGACTACGAGCAGTACTTC. Translation gives CASSLVGSDYEQYF.

This chain links TRBV4-1 with TRBJ2-1, with 10 nucleotides matching TRBD2. The V gene's germline CDR1 is MGHRA and CDR2 YSYEKL. J lost 2 bases, V lost 5 bases, and 6 bases had no gene match. The CDR3 is made up of 16 amino acids. The CDR3 region is CASSASGGKPYNEQFF. The CDR3 DNA reads TGCGCCAGCAGCGCTAGCGGGGGTAAGCCCTACAATGAGCAGTTCTTC.

The sample holds a few counts of this clonotype. V usage is TRBV27 and J usage is TRBJ2-2; D gene uncertain. Trimming took 7 bases from V and 5 from J, leaving 11 bases between them. The CDR3 totals 13 residues. Looked up from germline, CDR1 is MNHEY and CDR2 is SMNVEV (reference sequence). CDR3 protein: CASTWGRTGELFF. The DNA for the CDR3 is TGTGCCAGCACCTGGGGAAGAACCGGGGAGCTGTTTTTT.

The sample holds a few counts of this clonotype. V and J are TRBV2 and TRBJ2-7; TRBD1 agrees at 9 bases. This CDR3 has 13 residues. Looked up from germline, CDR1 is SNHLY and CDR2 is FYNNEI. V trimming: 10 bases; J trimming: 4 bases; junction bases outside the gene matches: 8. The CDR3 here is CATQRDRAYEQYF. CDR3 DNA sequence: TGTGCCACCCAGCGGGACAGGGCGTACGAGCAGTACTTC.

This clonotype came up a few times. V is TRBV7-9 and J is TRBJ2-1; 7 nucleotides line up with TRBD2. Germline loops: CDR1 SEHNR, CDR2 FQNEAQ (reference sequence). This CDR3 is built from 15 residues. Trimming at V came to 8 bases and at J to 7 bases, leaving 14 bases not matched to a gene. The CDR3 loop reads CASPPLRGVGNEQFF. The CDR3 coding sequence is TGTGCCAGCCCACCTTTACGGGGGGTGGGAAATGAGCAGTTCTTC.

This clonotype was found a few times. The chain has TRBV9 and TRBJ2-3, with D unresolved. The CDR3 has 15 residues. Trimming stripped 0 bases from V and 4 bases from J, with 12 bases between. CDR1 SGDLS and CDR2 YYNGEE come from the germline V gene. In nucleotides, the CDR3 is TGTGCCAGCAGCGTAGTGGCCCCCGGAGCAGATACGCAGTATTTT. Its protein product is CASSVVAPGADTQYF.

The chain recombines TRBV29-1 with TRBJ1-2, with D uncertain. Germline assignment: CDR1 SQVTM and CDR2 ANQGSEA. The CDR3 is 13 amino acids. Between the trimmed V and J ends, which lost 2 bases and 4 bases, there was a span of 11 bases. The CDR3 DNA sequence: TGCAGCGTTGAACGGCGGAGGGTCTATGGCTACACCTTC. Protein sequence: CSVERRRVYGYTF. The full variable domain, rest sourced from reference TRBV29-1 and TRBJ1-2, is SAVISQKPSRDICQRGTSLTIQCQVDSQVTMMFWYRQQPGQSLTLIATANQGSEATYESGFVIDKFPISRPNLTFSTLTVSNMSPEDSSIYLCSVERRRVYGYTFGSGTRLTVV.